The rows below give T cell receptor beta chains drawn from one sample of a study of blood T cell repertoires in COVID-19. Profiling relied on immunoSEQ multiplex PCR, and the TCRdb table lists in-frame clones only, not all of them. The data show 200,000 to 250,000 clones, 80% to 85% seen once. Sequenced: peripheral blood. The receptors originated from a woman of 80 years or more with COVID-19, enrolled during active disease. The CDR3 runs from the conserved cysteine through the conserved F or W. A D gene is named only where the DNA matches it firmly. Rows may omit the clone size; those that give it use once, few, many or a size class.

v_gene	d_gene	abundance	j_gene	CDR3nt	CDR3aa
TRBV27	TRBD1	NA	TRBJ2-2	TGTGCCAGCAGTTTCACAGGGGGGACCGGGGAGCTGTTTTTT	CASSFTGGTGELFF
TRBV6-1	NA	NA	TRBJ1-3	TGTGCCAGCAGTGAGAACAGGGACGAAAACACCATATATTTT	CASSENRDENTIYF
TRBV18	NA	NA	TRBJ1-3	TGTGCCAGCTCAACAGCAGGGAATGGAAACACCATATATTTT	CASSTAGNGNTIYF
TRBV19	NA	NA	TRBJ1-2	TGTGCCAGTAACCGGCCGGGGGGGACGTTGCTTGGCTACACCTTC	CASNRPGGTLLGYTF
TRBV5-1	TRBD1	NA	TRBJ1-1	TGCGCCAGCAGCGGGGGACAGTCGGCTTTCTTT	CASSGGQSAFF
TRBV5-1	TRBD1	many	TRBJ1-2	TGCGCCAGCAGCCCAGGGGGCTCGCTTATCGGCTACACCTTC	CASSPGGSLIGYTF
TRBV19	NA	NA	TRBJ2-1	TGTGCCAGTAGTTCATTCTCGACGGAGAGCTCCTACAATGAGCAGTTCTTC	CASSSFSTESSYNEQFF
TRBV5-8	NA	NA	TRBJ1-5	TGTGCCAGCAGCTTGGCCGTGGACTCTTATAGCAATCAGCCCCAGCATTTT	CASSLAVDSYSNQPQHF
TRBV19	TRBD1	NA	TRBJ1-2	TGTGCCAGTAAGACAGGGGATGGCTACACCTTC	CASKTGDGYTF
TRBV30	NA	NA	TRBJ1-5	TGTGCCTGGAGTGTACAATCGGGAGTATACCAGCATTTT	CAWSVQSGVYQHF
TRBV14	NA	NA	TRBJ1-1	TGTGCCAGCAGCCAAGACGAGGCGACTGAAGCTTTCTTT	CASSQDEATEAFF
TRBV28	NA	NA	TRBJ2-1	TGTGCCAGCGGGGGGAAAAATGAGCAGTTCTTC	CASGGKNEQFF
TRBV19	NA	few	TRBJ1-3	TGTGCCAGTAGTTTCTCGGGACAACCTATCTCTGGAAACACCATATATTTT	CASSFSGQPISGNTIYF
TRBV23-1	NA	NA	TRBJ1-2	TGCGCCAGCACTAGTCATGGTACCCGCCGGATCCTCTCTGGCTACACCTTC	CASTSHGTRRILSGYTF
TRBV9	NA	few	TRBJ1-6	TGTGCCAGCAGCGTAGCGGTACACGGGTCACCCCTCCACTTT	CASSVAVHGSPLHF
TRBV18	NA	NA	TRBJ1-4	TGTGCCAGCTCATCCAGTTTCGCAACTAATGAAAAACTGTTTTTT	CASSSSFATNEKLFF
TRBV18	NA	NA	TRBJ1-2	TGTGCCAGCTCACCAAGGGGGACGGGCTACACCTTC	CASSPRGTGYTF
TRBV14	NA	NA	TRBJ1-4	TGTGCCAGCAGCCAAGCGGAGGCTTTTAATGAAAAACTGTTTTTT	CASSQAEAFNEKLFF
TRBV6-6	NA	NA	TRBJ1-5	TGTGCCAGCAGTTCCCAACGCGGACAGAGTAATCAGCCCCAGCATTTT	CASSSQRGQSNQPQHF
TRBV29-1	TRBD1	NA	TRBJ1-2	TGCAGCGTTACAGGACAGGGGAGCCCCTATGGCTACACCTTC	CSVTGQGSPYGYTF
TRBV30	NA	NA	TRBJ2-2	TGTGCCTGGGGAAGGACAGAGAACACCGGGGAGCTGTTTTTT	CAWGRTENTGELFF
TRBV7-8	NA	NA	TRBJ1-1	TGTGCCAGCAGCCATGAGTGGGGCGACACTGAAGCTTTCTTT	CASSHEWGDTEAFF
TRBV7-9	NA	NA	TRBJ2-1	TGTGCCAGCAGCTTACAGGGACAAGGGCAGTTCTTC	CASSLQGQGQFF
TRBV14	NA	NA	TRBJ2-3	TGTGCCCCTGAGTCGGTCGTCGGAGATACTCAGTATTTT	CAPESVVGDTQYF
TRBV6-2/TRBV6-3	TRBD2	NA	TRBJ2-7	TGTGCCAGCAGCCGAGGGACTAGCGGTTCCTACGAGCAGTACTTC	CASSRGTSGSYEQYF
TRBV7-2	NA	NA	TRBJ2-3	TGTGCCAGCAGCTTAGAATGGCTAGCAACAGATACGCAGTATTTT	CASSLEWLATDTQYF
TRBV6-5	NA	NA	TRBJ1-5	TGTGCCAGCAGGCTCAGCGGGACATCCGATCAGCCCCAGCATTTT	CASRLSGTSDQPQHF
TRBV20-1	TRBD1	few	TRBJ1-1	TGCAGTGCTAGTAACAGGGGGGTAGAAGCTTTCTTT	CSASNRGVEAFF
TRBV5-1	TRBD2	NA	TRBJ2-1	TGCGCCAGCACCCCCCGGGGGGGCGACGACAATGAGCAGTTCTTC	CASTPRGGDDNEQFF
TRBV5-6	NA	NA	TRBJ2-3	TGTGCCAGCAGCTTTGGCTTCTCTTACACAGATACGCAGTATTTT	CASSFGFSYTDTQYF
TRBV4-1	TRBD2	NA	TRBJ2-1	TGCGCCAGCAGCCAAGATAAGCGGGGGGGGCTTCTTCGGTTCTTC	CASSQDKRGGLLRFF
TRBV5-4	NA	NA	TRBJ1-1	TGTGCCAGCAGGGCTGGAGGGAGTGGTACTGAAGCTTTCTTT	CASRAGGSGTEAFF
TRBV4-1	NA	NA	TRBJ1-1	TGCGCCAGCAGCCAAGATGGTGGGCAGTTGAACACTGAAGCTTTCTTT	CASSQDGGQLNTEAFF
TRBV15	NA	NA	TRBJ1-5	TGTGCCACCAGCAGAGATCAAACCGGAGGGTACCAGCCCCAGCATTTT	CATSRDQTGGYQPQHF
TRBV5-1	NA	NA	TRBJ1-1	TGCGCCAGCAGACCCATACAGGGCCCCAACACTGAAGCTTTCTTT	CASRPIQGPNTEAFF
TRBV5-1	TRBD1	NA	TRBJ1-6	TGCGCCAGCAGCTTATCAGGACAGGGGATAGATTCACCCCTCCACTTT	CASSLSGQGIDSPLHF
TRBV7-8	TRBD1	NA	TRBJ2-7	TGTGCCAGCAGGGATACAGGGGTTAGCTCCTACGAGCAGTACTTC	CASRDTGVSSYEQYF
TRBV29-1	NA	NA	TRBJ2-7	TGCAGCGTTGTACAGCCCTCCTACGAGCAGTACTTC	CSVVQPSYEQYF
TRBV7-3	TRBD2	few	TRBJ2-5	TGTGCCAGCAGCTTAAGCCCTAGCGGGGAGACCCAGTACTTC	CASSLSPSGETQYF
TRBV7-2	NA	NA	TRBJ1-2	TGTGCCAGCAGCTTAGATCAGCAGGGGTATGTCTATGGCTACACCTTC	CASSLDQQGYVYGYTF
TRBV30	NA	NA	TRBJ1-5	TGTGCCTGGAGTGTAGCGGGGAGTAGCAATCAGCCCCAGCATTTT	CAWSVAGSSNQPQHF
TRBV18	TRBD2	NA	TRBJ2-7	TGTGCCAGCTCACGGGGGGGCTCCTACGAGCAGTACTTC	CASSRGGSYEQYF
TRBV5-1	NA	NA	TRBJ1-2	TGCGCCAGCAGCTCCGCCGGACAGTCCTATGGCTACACCTTC	CASSSAGQSYGYTF
TRBV9	TRBD2	NA	TRBJ2-2	TGTGCCAGCAGCGTGACGGGGGGGCCCGGCGGGGAGCTGTTTTTT	CASSVTGGPGGELFF
TRBV6-5	TRBD1	once	TRBJ1-3	TGTGCCAGCATGGGACAGGGGTTAAACACCATATATTTT	CASMGQGLNTIYF
TRBV5-6	NA	NA	TRBJ2-3	TGTGCCAGCAACCGAGGTACTAGCACAGATACGCAGTATTTT	CASNRGTSTDTQYF
TRBV21-1	NA	few	TRBJ1-4	TGTGCCAGCAGCAAAGGGGTACAGGGGGCAGGTGAAAAACTGTTTTTT	CASSKGVQGAGEKLFF
TRBV2	NA	NA	TRBJ1-3	TGTGCCAGTCAGACAGAAACTGGAAACACCATATATTTT	CASQTETGNTIYF
TRBV5-1	TRBD1	few	TRBJ1-1	TGCGCCAGCAGCGCACCGGGACAGCACTTAGAAGCTTTCTTT	CASSAPGQHLEAFF
TRBV30	TRBD2	NA	TRBJ2-5	TGTGCCTGGAGAACCGGGGGGGAGACCCAGTACTTC	CAWRTGGETQYF
TRBV2	NA	few	TRBJ1-2	TGTGCCAGCGGGGAGGGGACCTATGGCTACACCTTC	CASGEGTYGYTF
TRBV7-3	TRBD1	NA	TRBJ1-2	TGTGCCAGCAGCTTAAAAGGGGGATCCGGCAGGGGGAACGGCTACACCTTC	CASSLKGGSGRGNGYTF
TRBV7-9	TRBD1	NA	TRBJ2-3	TGTGCCAGCAGAAAAGGGACAGGGGCCAAGGATACGCAGTATTTT	CASRKGTGAKDTQYF
TRBV5-1	NA	NA	TRBJ2-2	TGCGCCAGCAGCAGGGACACTAAAACCGGGGAGCTGTTTTTT	CASSRDTKTGELFF
TRBV3-1/TRBV3-2	TRBD2	NA	TRBJ2-3	TGTGCCAGCAGCGTAAGATGGGTTAGCGGGGGAGATACGCAGTATTTT	CASSVRWVSGGDTQYF